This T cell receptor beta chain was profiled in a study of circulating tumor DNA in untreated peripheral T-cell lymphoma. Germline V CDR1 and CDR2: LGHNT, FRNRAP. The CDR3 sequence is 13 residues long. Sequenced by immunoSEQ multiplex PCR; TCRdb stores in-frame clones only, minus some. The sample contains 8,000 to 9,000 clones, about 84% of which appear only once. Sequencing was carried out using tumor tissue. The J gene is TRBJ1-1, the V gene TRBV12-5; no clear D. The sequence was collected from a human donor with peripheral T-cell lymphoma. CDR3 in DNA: TGTGCCAGCACCCCGAGGATGAACACTGAAGCTTTCTTT. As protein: CASTPRMNTEAFF.